Below, one TCR beta chain is given with its context. Thymus tissue for the work was resected from patients undergoing corrective heart surgery. The data stem from a study of human thymus T cells. Assay used: immunoSEQ multiplex PCR; TCRdb lists only in-frame clones, some missing. The data show roughly 86,000 clones, around 96% seen once. This clonotype originated in a boy in the first two years of life with a congenital heart defect but otherwise immunologically healthy. Sequencing was carried out using thymus tissue.

The CDR3 DNA follows: TGTGCCAGCAGCTCCCGGACAGATAAATACGAGCAGTACTTC. This gives the protein CASSSRTDKYEQYF. The chain carries TRBV9 and TRBJ2-7; weak D call: TRBD1 (6 bases). Germline V lookup: CDR1 SGDLS, CDR2 YYNGEE. Trimming pared 4 bases from V and 4 bases from J, leaving 15 bases between. This CDR3 has 14 amino acids.